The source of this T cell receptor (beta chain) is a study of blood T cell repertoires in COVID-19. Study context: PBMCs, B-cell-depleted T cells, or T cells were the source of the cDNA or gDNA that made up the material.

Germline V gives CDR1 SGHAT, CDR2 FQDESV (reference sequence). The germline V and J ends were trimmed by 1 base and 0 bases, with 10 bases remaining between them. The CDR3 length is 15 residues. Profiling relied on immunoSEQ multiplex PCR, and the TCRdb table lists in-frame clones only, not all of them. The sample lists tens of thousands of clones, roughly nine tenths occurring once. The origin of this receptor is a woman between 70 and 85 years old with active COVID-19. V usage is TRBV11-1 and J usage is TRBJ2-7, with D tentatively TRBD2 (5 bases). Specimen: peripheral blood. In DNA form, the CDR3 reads TGTGCCAGCAGCTTAGGGGGAGAACGCTCCTACGAGCAGTACTTC. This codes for CASSLGGERSYEQYF.